These T cell receptor beta chains were read from a single sample in a study of T cell responses to AZD1222 COVID-19 vaccine. The repertoire was sequenced with immunoSEQ multiplex PCR; TCRdb's copy has only in-frame clones and lacks some. The profile shows approximately 170,000 clones, around 92% of them singletons. Sequenced here: peripheral blood, sampled 28 days after the second AZD1222 dose. These receptors came from an adult who received the AZD1222 COVID-19 vaccine. CDR3s include the opening cysteine and the closing phenylalanine or tryptophan. A D gene is named only where the DNA matches it firmly. The size of a clone is reported for some rows only, either as once, few or many, or as a class for expanded clones.

size	J	V	D	CDR3	DNA
-	TRBJ1-1	TRBV27	-	CASSFGRGTEAFF	TGTGCCAGCAGTTTCGGTCGGGGCACTGAAGCTTTCTTT
-	TRBJ1-5	TRBV6-5	-	CASSYHGSGQPQHF	TGTGCCAGCAGTTACCACGGGTCGGGTCAGCCCCAGCATTTT
-	TRBJ2-1	TRBV6-4	-	CASSATWRGPGEQFF	TGTGCCAGCAGTGCCACTTGGCGGGGACCGGGAGAGCAGTTCTTC
-	TRBJ1-6	TRBV5-1	-	CASSHYNSPLHF	TGCGCCAGCAGCCATTATAATTCACCCCTCCACTTT
-	TRBJ1-4	TRBV19	-	CASSIGTGPEKLFF	TGTGCCAGTAGTATTGGGACGGGACCTGAAAAACTGTTTTTT
once	TRBJ2-3	TRBV9	TRBD2	CASSYPQRGHTDTQYF	TGTGCCAGCAGCTACCCCCAGCGGGGGCACACAGATACGCAGTATTTT
-	TRBJ2-5	TRBV2	-	CASKRGGGSFSQYF	TGTGCCAGCAAAAGGGGCGGGGGCAGTTTTTCCCAATACTTC
-	TRBJ1-1	TRBV11-2	-	CASRNKGGEAFF	TGTGCCAGCAGAAATAAGGGGGGCGAAGCTTTCTTT
-	TRBJ1-1	TRBV7-9	-	CASSIVRGGTEAFF	TGTGCCAGCAGCATAGTGCGGGGAGGCACTGAAGCTTTCTTT
once	TRBJ2-6	TRBV6-4	TRBD1	CASSPGTGSGANVLTF	TGTGCCAGCAGTCCCGGGACAGGGTCCGGGGCCAACGTCCTGACTTTC
-	TRBJ1-1	TRBV5-3	-	CARSSYRVLSPPTEAFF	TGTGCCAGAAGCTCATACAGGGTTCTGAGCCCCCCCACTGAAGCTTTCTTT
-	TRBJ2-3	TRBV7-2	TRBD1	CASSLVRGRLHTQYF	TGTGCCAGCAGCTTAGTTAGGGGGCGTCTACATACGCAGTATTTT
once	TRBJ1-5	TRBV6-4	-	CASSEGPNQPQHF	TGTGCCAGCAGCGAGGGCCCAAATCAGCCCCAGCATTTT
-	TRBJ1-1	TRBV3-1/TRBV3-2	-	CASSQDTGWNTEAFF	TGTGCCAGCAGCCAAGATACAGGGTGGAACACTGAAGCTTTCTTT
-	TRBJ1-4	TRBV6-5	-	CASSNRVNSEKLFF	TGTGCCAGCAGCAACAGGGTAAATTCTGAAAAACTGTTTTTT
-	TRBJ2-2	TRBV7-6	-	CASSVQGTGELFF	TGTGCCAGTAGCGTCCAGGGTACCGGGGAGCTGTTTTTT
-	TRBJ2-3	TRBV30	TRBD2	CAWSAARTSGVTDTQYF	TGTGCCTGGAGTGCAGCTCGGACTAGCGGGGTCACAGATACGCAGTATTTT
-	TRBJ2-1	TRBV11-2	TRBD2	CASSRAGSSYNEQFF	TGTGCCAGCAGCCGAGCGGGAAGCTCCTACAATGAGCAGTTCTTC
-	TRBJ2-1	TRBV2	-	CASSEPDEQFF	TGTGCCAGCAGTGAACCTGATGAGCAGTTCTTC
once	TRBJ2-5	TRBV21-1	-	CASSTGQGEETQYF	TGTGCCAGCAGCACTGGACAGGGCGAAGAGACCCAGTACTTC
-	TRBJ1-1	TRBV11-2	-	CASTNGSRTEAFF	TGTGCCAGCACTAACGGGTCCCGGACTGAAGCTTTCTTT
once	TRBJ1-2	TRBV7-9	-	CASSLGGVRTYGYTF	TGTGCCAGCAGCCTCGGAGGGGTGCGAACCTATGGCTACACCTTC
-	TRBJ1-1	TRBV19	-	CASSIGGQAFF	TGTGCCAGTAGTATTGGGGGGCAAGCTTTCTTT
-	TRBJ2-1	TRBV6-4	TRBD1	CASQDRDNEQFF	TGTGCCAGCCAAGACAGGGACAATGAGCAGTTCTTC
-	TRBJ1-4	TRBV10-3	-	CAISDRVTGEKLFF	TGTGCCATCAGTGACAGGGTCACAGGGGAAAAACTGTTTTTT
-	TRBJ1-3	TRBV28	-	CASSFGGTGNTIYF	TGTGCCAGCAGTTTCGGGGGAACTGGAAACACCATATATTTT